This T cell receptor (beta chain) is drawn from a study of PD-L1 blockade in urothelial cancer. Study at large: Patients initiated atezolizumab around 2014 at 1,200 mg intravenously every 3 weeks. At 3 weeks after treatment start (second dose) and again at 6 weeks, blood was analyzed. Findings and caveats of the study: Those with durable benefit had larger increases in tumor-associated blood clones at 3 weeks.

This sample's time point: peripheral blood 6 weeks after treatment start. A total of 1 to 8 samples per patient were collected pretreatment and on-treatment. Of note for this clone: The antigen remains unidentified.

The data were produced by immunoSEQ multiplex PCR, yet TCRdb's version contains in-frame clones alone and is incomplete. Among about 76,000 clones listed, approximately 89% were seen once. V shed 5 bases and J shed 3 bases, with 11 bases lying between them. The germline V gene has CDR1 SGHDN and CDR2 FVKESK. The CDR3 sequence is 13 residues long. V gene TRBV14 combines with J gene TRBJ2-7; weak D call: TRBD2 (5 bases). The sequenced sample was PBMCs, obtained around atezolizumab (anti-PD-L1) treatment. The receptor's source is a woman older than 75 with urothelial cancer. The CDR3 loop is CASSSLGVYEQYF. CDR3 sequence (DNA): TGTGCCAGCAGCTCATTGGGAGTCTACGAGCAGTACTTC.